The subject of this entry is one T cell receptor (beta chain). This sample is drawn from a study of T cell changes during pregnancy in multiple sclerosis. TCRdb's copy holds only in-frame clones and misses some; the assay was immunoSEQ multiplex PCR. In the table there are 50,000 or so clones, just under 95% of which are singletons. CDR3 length: 15 residues. Looked up from germline, CDR1 is SGHVS and CDR2 is FNYEAQ. Germline trimming cut 1 base from V and 8 bases from J; bases unmatched to any gene: 1. V usage is TRBV7-6 and J usage is TRBJ2-1; 14 bases are shared with TRBD2. The sequence was obtained from a female donor with multiple sclerosis, enrolled in a pregnancy study. The sequencing used CD8+ T cells from peripheral blood mononuclear cells, collected in the first trimester of pregnancy. CDR3 sequence: CASSLGLAGGDEQFF. CDR3 coding DNA: TGTGCCAGCAGCTTAGGACTAGCGGGAGGGGATGAGCAGTTCTTC. Filled out from reference TRBV7-6 and TRBJ2-1, the complete variable domain reads GAGVSQSPRYKVTKRGQDVALRCDPISGHVSLYWYRQALGQGPEFLTYFNYEAQQDKSGLPNDRFSAERPEGSISTLTIQRTEQRDSAMYRCASSLGLAGGDEQFFGPGTRLTVL.